These 19 T cell receptor beta chains were all obtained from the same sample, sequenced in a study of T cell repertoires in cytomegalovirus infection. The antigens these receptors bind are not known. One entry per CDR3 protein, called by TCRdb with MiXCR from the reads. This table holds hundreds of thousands of distinct CDR3 sequences, roughly 31% found once. Sequencing used cultured CD8+ T cells from PBMCs, obtained from culture after CMV antigen stimulation. The receptors originated from a human donor in good health (CMV status not recorded). Some clones in this sample may be carry-over from other donors' samples.

The chain recombines TRBV20-1 with TRBJ2-7; 9 bases match TRBD1. CDR1 is DFQATT and CDR2 is SNEGSKA in the germline V gene (reference sequence). CDR3 length: 13 amino acids. V lost 3 bases and J lost 5; bases outside the gene matches: 5. CDR3 loop: CSARDRGSHEQYV. Written as DNA, the CDR3 is TGCAGTGCTAGGGACAGGGGATCCCACGAGCAGTACGTC.

This clonotype occurred many times. The V and J genes are TRBV20-1 and TRBJ2-4, with 12 bases identical to TRBD2. The J segment lost 0 bases and the V segment lost 2 bases, leaving 17 bases of the junction unmatched. This CDR3 is 21 amino acids long. The V gene's germline CDR1 is DFQATT and CDR2 SNEGSKA (reference sequence). The CDR3 loop reads CSARIRAVRLAGELAKNIQYF. The CDR3 DNA follows: TGCAGTGCTAGAATCAGGGCTGTTAGACTAGCGGGAGAGCTAGCCAAAAACATTCAGTACTTC.

This clonotype showed up just a few times. V is TRBV4-1 and J is TRBJ1-4; D unclear. The CDR3 sequence is 13 residues long. From germline, CDR1 is MGHRA and CDR2 YSYEKL. The ends were cut back, 1 base at V and 6 bases at J, with 6 bases in the middle. This chain's CDR3 is CASSQVNDEKLFF. The CDR3 DNA reads TGCGCCAGCAGCCAAGTTAACGATGAAAAACTGTTTTTT.

Note on this clonotype: A much more abundant neighbour one base away suggests this may be a read error. The conserved phenylalanine or tryptophan normally closing the CDR3 is absent here, so this likely arose from a read error. CDR3 loop: CASSLNRGFGETQYL. The CDR3 bases are TGTGCCAGCAGCTTAAATCGCGGGTTCGGTGAGACCCAGTACCTC. This chain uses TRBV7-8 with TRBJ2-5, with a weak D call TRBD2 (5 bases). This CDR3 comprises 15 residues. Between the trimmed V and J ends, which lost 2 bases and 5 bases, there was a span of 15 bases. Germline CDR1 SGHVS, CDR2 FQNEAQ.

A few counts support this clonotype. The chain is built from TRBV7-8 and TRBJ2-1, with D possibly TRBD1 on 5 matching bases. CDR3 size: 16 residues. Germline CDR1 is SGHVS and CDR2 is FQNEAQ. The V and J ends lost 4 bases and 4 bases respectively, with 17 bases between them. The CDR3 DNA sequence: TGTGCCAGCAGCTATCGACAGCGAATGTCGTACAATGAGCAGTTCTTC. Its protein product is CASSYRQRMSYNEQFF.

The genes are TRBV5-1 and TRBJ2-7; 8 positions match TRBD1. There are 16 residues in the CDR3. Trimming removed 3 bases from V and 2 bases from J; junction bases left unmatched: 10. Germline V gives CDR1 SGHRS, CDR2 YFSETQ. In DNA, the CDR3 is TGCGCCAGCAGCTGGTTGGACAGGGATTCAACCTACGAGCAGTACGTC. Its translation: CASSWLDRDSTYEQYV.

In regard to this clonotype: A read error may be the cause here, since a much bigger clone is one base away. The chain joins TRBV7-8 to TRBJ2-3; D call uncertain. V shed 4 bases and J shed 4 bases, with 18 bases lying between them. Per the germline V gene, CDR1 is SGHVS and CDR2 is FQNEAQ. The CDR3 contains 16 residues. CDR3 sequence: CASSYDSEMGPDTQYF. The CDR3, as DNA: TGTGCCAGCAGCTACGACTCCGAGATGGGCCCAGATACGCAGTATTTT.

The chain links TRBV7-4 to TRBJ2-7; 11 positions agree with TRBD2. Germline assignment: CDR1 SGHVT and CDR2 SQSDAQ. V shed 4 bases and J 4 bases; nucleotides not matched to a gene: 6. The CDR3 extends over 15 amino acids. CDR3 residues: CASSSTASGGYEQYF. CDR3 bases: TGTGCCAGCAGCTCAACCGCTAGCGGGGGGTACGAGCAGTACTTC. The full variable domain, its missing parts supplied by reference TRBV7-4 and TRBJ2-7, is GAGVSQSPRYKVAKRGRDVALRCDSISGHVTLYWYRQTLGQGSEVLTYSQSDAQRDKSGRPSGRFSAERPERSVSTLKIQRTEQGDSAVYLCASSSTASGGYEQYFGPGTRLTVT.

This clonotype is medium-sized within its sample. The chain couples TRBV7-2 to TRBJ2-3, with 9 bases aligning to TRBD1. The CDR3 is 16 residues long. Looked up from germline, CDR1 is SGHTA and CDR2 is FQGNSA. Trimming cost V 2 bases and J 5 bases; bases outside gene matches: 8. The CDR3: CASSLRGQGWGDTQYF. The CDR3 bases are TGTGCCAGCAGCTTAAGGGGACAGGGCTGGGGAGATACGCAGTATTTT.

The rearrangement links TRBV10-3 to TRBJ2-3; D is ambiguous. Germline values: CDR1 ENHRY, CDR2 SYGVKD. The CDR3 contains 11 residues. V gave up 0 bases and J gave up 5 bases, with 0 bases separating them. As DNA, the CDR3 is TGTGCCATCAGTGAGTCAGATACGCAGTATTTT. Amino acids: CAISESDTQYF.

In this sample, this clonotype turned up many times. The V and J genes are TRBV29-1 and TRBJ2-1; D remains unclear. Trimming shortened V by 0 bases and J by 0 bases, and 12 bases separated the two germline ends. The germline V gene has CDR1 SQVTM and CDR2 ANQGSEA. The CDR3 covers 16 residues. The chain's CDR3 is CSVEERAVSSYNEQFF. The CDR3 DNA sequence: TGCAGCGTTGAAGAAAGGGCAGTTAGCTCCTACAATGAGCAGTTCTTC.

This chain joins TRBV19 and TRBJ2-5, with 7 positions matching TRBD1. CDR1 and CDR2 (germline): LNHDA, SQIVND (reference sequence). The CDR3 totals 15 residues. The ends lost 4 bases at V and 2 bases at J; junction bases unmatched: 7. The CDR3 DNA sequence: TGTGCCAGTAGTAACTACCGGGACAGACAAGAGACCCAGTACTTC. This codes for CASSNYRDRQETQYF.

Turning to this clonotype: At one end the junction does not follow the germline gene, possibly because of a read error. The chain carries TRBV7-6 and TRBJ1-1; no firm D call. The CDR3 is 14 residues long. CDR1 and CDR2 (germline): SGHVS, FNYEAQ. The CDR3 region is CANSLGRGGTEAFF. The CDR3 DNA is TGTGCCAACAGCTTAGGACGGGGAGGCACTGAAGCTTTCTTT.

The chain couples TRBV10-3 to TRBJ1-5, with D perhaps matching TRBD1 (6 bases). The CDR3 length is 14 residues. Germline CDR1 reads ENHRY; CDR2 reads SYGVKD. V lost 10 bases to trimming and J lost 5 bases, with 18 bases between them. The chain's CDR3 is CATRDLGAHQPQHF. Written as DNA, the CDR3 is TGTGCCACTAGAGACTTGGGGGCACATCAGCCCCAGCATTTT.

V gene TRBV6-5 combines with J gene TRBJ2-2, with D hard to call. The CDR3 is 16 residues long. Between the trimmed V and J ends, which lost 6 bases and 4 bases, there was a span of 18 bases. CDR1 MNHEY and CDR2 SVGAGI come from the germline V gene. This CDR3 is CASSVRIGGITGELFF. The CDR3 DNA reads as TGTGCCAGCAGCGTAAGAATCGGCGGTATCACCGGGGAGCTGTTTTTT.

The rearrangement links TRBV12-3 or TRBV12-4 to TRBJ2-7, with D unclear. The CDR3 has 18 residues. Trimming removed 2 bases from V and 4 bases from J, with 24 bases in between. This chain's CDR3 is CASSLTPPDLEGLYEQYF. The CDR3 DNA follows: TGTGCCAGCAGTTTAACCCCCCCGGACCTGGAAGGTTTGTACGAGCAGTACTTC.

This clonotype appeared a few times. The rearrangement joins TRBV5-1 to TRBJ1-1, with 10 bases aligning to TRBD1. V trimming: 7 bases; J trimming: 3 bases; junction bases outside the gene matches: 12. The CDR3 covers 16 residues. Germline-derived CDR1 and CDR2 are SGHRS and YFSETQ. The CDR3 protein is CASHSGTGVWHTEAFF. Written as DNA, the CDR3 is TGCGCCAGCCATTCCGGGACAGGGGTTTGGCACACTGAAGCTTTCTTT.

This clonotype was detected a few times. The chain carries TRBV19 and TRBJ2-7, with 7 bases aligning to TRBD2. This CDR3 spans 13 amino acids. Germline-derived CDR1 and CDR2 are LNHDA and SQIVND (reference sequence). The V and J ends lost 5 bases and 1 base, in that order; junction bases with no gene match: 2. The CDR3 spells CASSAGGSYEQYF. CDR3 DNA sequence: TGTGCCAGTAGTGCCGGGGGGTCCTACGAGCAGTACTTC.

The chain links TRBV9 to TRBJ1-6; D is ambiguous. Germline V lookup: CDR1 SGDLS, CDR2 YYNGEE. The V end was cut by 0 bases, the J end by 4 bases, with 14 bases between. The length of the CDR3 is 17 residues. CDR3 coding DNA: TGTGCCAGCAGCGTAGAATCGACTCCGGTTTATAATTCACCCCTCCACTTT. This gives the protein CASSVESTPVYNSPLHF.